This TCR beta chain was captured by sequencing in a study of blood T cell repertoires in COVID-19. Study summary: Samples of COVID-19 (acute and convalescent) were obtained from the United States, Italy and Spain. In each case, the material was cDNA or gDNA derived from T cells, B-cell-depleted T cells, or PBMCs.

Original handling: Using reference gene primer amplification, nucleated cell counts were estimated. Using immunoSEQ multiplex PCR, the repertoire was profiled, and TCRdb retains in-frame clones only, with some absent. From that table come the V and J calls and clone size; the DNA was used to work out D and trimming. The table has some 49,000 clones, 80% to 90% seen once; the top ten hold around 2.5%. Germline V gene sequence: CDR1 MNHEY, CDR2 SMNVEV (reference sequence). The V gene end was trimmed by 6 bases and the J gene end by 2 bases; junction bases not matched to a gene: 8. This CDR3 is built from 15 residues.

The V gene is TRBV27, the J gene TRBJ2-7; the match to TRBD1 covers 9 bases. The sequenced sample consisted of peripheral blood. The TCR comes from a woman aged 60-75 years with acute or convalescent COVID-19. CDR3 loop: CASRTNRDRAYEQYF. CDR3 sequence (DNA): TGTGCCAGCAGGACGAACCGGGACAGGGCCTACGAGCAGTACTTC.